The 8 T cell receptor beta chains reported below all come from one sample, sequenced in a study of blood T cells in healthy people across ages. Alongside a J-beta primer mix, a sample-barcoded 5' primer served in a second PCR lasting about 6 to 11 cycles. MiXCR, run by TCRdb on the 5' RACE reads, gives a single entry per CDR3 protein. This table has under 1,000,000 distinct CDR3 sequences, about half appearing once. The source material was blood. Receptors originate from an elderly man in good health.

The sample holds a few counts of this clonotype. The chain couples TRBV20-1 to TRBJ2-4; TRBD2 aligns across 7 bases. The end of the DNA is better explained by TRBJ2-7, so the J call may be wrong. The CDR3 loop spans 17 amino acids. Germline V gene lookup returns CDR1 DFQATT and CDR2 SNEGSKA (reference sequence). CDR3 nucleotide sequence: TGCAGTGCTAGTCTTCAGCGGGACTTAACCTACTCCTACGAGCAGTACTTC. Encoded protein: CSASLQRDLTYSYEQYF.

The chain is built from TRBV5-5 and TRBJ2-1, with D possibly TRBD1 on 6 matching bases. The J call may be wrong; the DNA end is better matched by TRBJ2-7. CDR3 size: 15 residues. The germline V gene has CDR1 SGHKS and CDR2 YYEKEE (reference sequence). As DNA, the CDR3 is TGTGCCAGCAGCTACGATTACAGGGCCGACAATGAGCAGTACTTC. Its protein product is CASSYDYRADNEQYF.

The V call is TRBV4-3, the J call TRBJ1-5; perhaps TRBD1 as D (5 bases). Between the trimmed V and J ends, which lost 1 base and 0 bases, there was a span of 16 bases. Germline CDR1 is LGHNA and CDR2 is YSLEER. This CDR3 comprises 18 residues. The CDR3: CASSQVGVEPYSNQPQHF. Here the CDR3 DNA reads TGCGCCAGCAGCCAAGTGGGGGTCGAGCCTTATAGCAATCAGCCCCAGCATTTT.

J is TRBJ2-2 and V is TRBV19; TRBD1 might be the D (6 bases). CDR1 is LNHDA and CDR2 is SQIVND in the germline V gene (reference sequence). The CDR3 totals 14 residues. Trimming took 3 bases from V and 3 from J, leaving 8 bases between them. The CDR3 loop reads CASSMGHHTGELFF. Here the CDR3 DNA reads TGTGCCAGTAGTATGGGACACCACACCGGGGAGCTGTTTTTT.

This clonotype has just a few counts. This sequence joins TRBV20-1 and TRBJ1-4; D may be TRBD1 (5 bases). Germline CDR1 is DFQATT and CDR2 is SNEGSKA (reference sequence). CDR3 length: 14 residues. V gave up 4 bases and J gave up 5 bases, with 14 bases separating them. The CDR3 loop is CSANRRVPNEKLFF. In DNA, the CDR3 is TGCAGTGCTAACAGGAGGGTCCCGAATGAAAAACTGTTTTTT.

About this clonotype: One junction end disagrees with the germline gene, perhaps due to a read error. V usage is TRBV29-1 and J usage is TRBJ1-5; perhaps TRBD1 as D (6 bases). The CDR3 length is 15 residues. Germline V CDR1 and CDR2: SQVTM, ANQGSEA. CDR3 region: CSVAAGAGSNQSQHF. CDR3 coding DNA: TGCAGCGTTGCCGCAGGGGCAGGGAGCAATCAGTCCCAGCATTTT.

This chain joins TRBV9 and TRBJ1-1; the match to TRBD1 covers 7 bases. Per germline, CDR1 SGDLS and CDR2 YYNGEE. The V gene end was trimmed by 2 bases and the J gene end by 1 base; junction bases not matched to a gene: 8. The CDR3 extends over 16 amino acids. The DNA for the CDR3 is TGTGCCAGCAGCGTCCAAATACAGGGGCCGAACACTGAAGCTTTCTTT. It yields the protein CASSVQIQGPNTEAFF.

This clonotype has only a few counts. This chain joins TRBV2 and TRBJ1-5; the match to TRBD1 covers 8 bases. J lost 7 bases, V lost 3 bases, and 5 bases had no gene match. This CDR3 region has 14 residues. Germline V gene data show CDR1 as SNHLY and CDR2 as FYNNEI. DNA of the CDR3: TGTGCCAGCAGTGACTCAGGGGGCGCCCAGCCCCAGCATTTT. This sequence encodes CASSDSGGAQPQHF.